The sequence of this TCR beta chain was determined in a study of HIV-infected patients and healthy controls. All unsorted peripheral T cells were captured because whole blood was used without fractionation. Many counts were recorded for this clonotype. Its antigen is unknown. This CDR3 region has 16 residues. The germline V gene encodes CDR1 MNHNY and CDR2 SVGAGI (reference sequence). Trimming took 3 bases from V and 1 from J, leaving 14 bases between them. General observations from the study: HLA types of the donors remained undetermined.

Reverse transcription used roughly 480 ng RNA and constant-region primers for alpha and beta. Alpha and beta chain libraries were made separately by chain-specific third strand synthesis with multiplexing indices. Second strand synthesis was primed from the SP2 site. A 12-nucleotide barcode per molecule came from two concatenated random hexamers added pre-amplification. MiXCR, applied by TCRdb to the 5' RACE reads, yields one record per CDR3 protein. The sample consists of nearly 25,000 distinct CDR3 sequences, about 8.7% of them appearing once. The clonotype originates from an adult in good health. Sequencing was done on a sample of blood. V usage is TRBV6-6 and J usage is TRBJ2-3, with a possible D match to TRBD2 (6 bases). The CDR3 DNA sequence: TGTGCCAGCAGTTATGGCGGAACGGGGGGCACAGATACGCAGTATTTT. This encodes CASSYGGTGGTDTQYF.